The sequence of this T cell receptor (beta chain) was determined in a study of blood T cell repertoires in COVID-19. Study summary: The United States, Italy and Spain provided the acute and convalescent COVID-19 samples. Sources were T cells, B-cell-depleted T cells, or PBMCs; the material itself was cDNA or gDNA.

Assay used: immunoSEQ multiplex PCR; TCRdb lists only in-frame clones, some missing. In the table there are around 110,000 clones, 75% to 95% of which are singletons. The CDR3 covers 14 residues. Germline V lookup: CDR1 KGHSH, CDR2 LQKENI. V lost 6 bases, J lost 5 bases, and 13 bases lay in between. The sequence was obtained from a woman in her 30s with acute or convalescent COVID-19. The sequenced sample consisted of peripheral blood. V gene TRBV18 combines with J gene TRBJ1-4; maybe TRBD1 (6 bases). CDR3 DNA sequence: TGTGCCAGCTCTCCGGGACAACCCAATGAAAAACTGTTTTTT. Translation: CASSPGQPNEKLFF.